The entry below gives a single TCR beta chain sequence along with its context. This CDR3 has 17 residues. V lost 1 base and J 0 bases, leaving 13 bases between the germline ends. The germline CDR1 and CDR2 sequences are MGHRA and YSYEKL. Produced via immunoSEQ multiplex PCR; TCRdb's table is partial and in-frame only. The sample comprises a few million clones, around nine tenths of which are singletons, and around 0.15% rests with the top ten. The data were taken from a study of shared clonotypes between healthy human individuals. The chain is built from TRBV4-1 and TRBJ2-1; TRBD2 is a possible D gene (6 bases). The specimen sequenced was naive CD4+ T cells sorted from blood. The subset here: CD45RA+ positively selected. The TCR sequence derives from a man aged 18 to 30 in good health. CDR3: CASSQGRDSSSYNEQFF. The CDR3 nucleotides read TGCGCCAGCAGCCAAGGGAGGGACTCGAGCTCCTACAATGAGCAGTTCTTC.